The sequence of this T cell receptor beta chain was determined in a study of shared clonotypes between healthy human individuals. Donors comprised healthy HIV-negative adults lacking recent acute infections or vaccinations. With regard to this clone: What it binds is not known.

Genomic DNA (from each subset) was split evenly across several immunoSEQ plates. The method was immunoSEQ multiplex PCR; TCRdb's version includes in-frame clones alone and lacks a portion of them. Here the sample spans 500,000 to 550,000 clones, approximately 95% being singletons. Whole-study results and caveats: With a handful of donors compared, 5% to 5.5% of naive CD4 clonotypes were shared.

The receptor was derived from a woman younger than 45 in good health. Source material: naive CD4+ T cells sorted from blood. As to subset: CD45RA+ positively selected.

The CDR3 nucleotides read TGTGCCAGCAGCTTATTTTACGCTGAGCAGTTCTTC. Translation gives CASSLFYAEQFF. The rearrangement uses TRBV7-9 and TRBJ2-1; D gene uncertain. CDR1 and CDR2 from the germline V gene are SEHNR and FQNEAQ (reference sequence). V gave up 2 bases and J gave up 9 bases, with 8 bases separating them. CDR3 length equals 12 residues.